These 24 T cell receptor beta chains were all obtained from the same sample, sequenced in a study of blood T cell repertoires in COVID-19. Produced via immunoSEQ multiplex PCR; TCRdb's table is partial and in-frame only. This table has roughly 69,000 clones, roughly 90% appearing once. Source material: peripheral blood. Receptor source: a man aged 50 or older with active COVID-19.

V usage is TRBV28 and J usage is TRBJ1-2, with a weak D call TRBD1 (5 bases). Germline lookup yields CDR1 MDHEN and CDR2 SYDVKM. V was shortened by 2 bases and J by 3 bases, with 7 bases between the two germline ends. The CDR3 loop spans 13 amino acids. DNA for the CDR3: TGTGCCAGCAGTTTAGGGGGGGACTATGGCTACACCTTC. Translated: CASSLGGDYGYTF.

The chain links TRBV28 to TRBJ1-2; 10 bases map to TRBD1. Trimming cost V 2 bases and J 4 bases; bases outside gene matches: 4. The CDR3 is 15 amino acids. Germline V gives CDR1 MDHEN, CDR2 SYDVKM. The CDR3 nucleotides read TGTGCCAGCAGTTTAATGACAGGGGGCCGCTATGGCTACACCTTC. This sequence encodes CASSLMTGGRYGYTF.

This chain connects TRBV6-5 to TRBJ2-3, with TRBD2 identical over 12 bases. This CDR3 spans 14 amino acids. Germline values: CDR1 MNHEY, CDR2 SVGAGI. J was trimmed by 6 bases and V by 11 bases; bases with no gene match: 9. The CDR3 bases are TGTGCCGGGCGACTAGCGGGAGTGTCTGATACGCAGTATTTT. Translated, it gives CAGRLAGVSDTQYF.

The chain joins TRBV30 to TRBJ1-5, with TRBD1 matching 8 bases. Germline V lookup: CDR1 GTSNPN, CDR2 SVGIG (reference sequence). The CDR3 consists of 19 residues. The junction had 19 bases not matched to a gene; V was cut back by 6 bases and J by 0 bases. The DNA for the CDR3 is TGTGCCTGCTTCGGACAGGGAAGAATCCGGGCCATTAGCAATCAGCCCCAGCATTTT. It codes for CACFGQGRIRAISNQPQHF.

The rearrangement joins TRBV7-9 to TRBJ1-5; D gene unclear. From germline, CDR1 is SEHNR and CDR2 FQNEAQ (reference sequence). This CDR3 contains 15 residues. Trimming removed 3 bases at V and 1 base at J, with 10 bases between. The CDR3 protein is CASSFTEGSNQPQHF. For the CDR3, the DNA is TGTGCCAGCAGCTTCACTGAGGGAAGCAATCAGCCCCAGCATTTT. The complete variable domain, with remaining parts taken from reference TRBV7-9 and TRBJ1-5, reads DTGVSQNPRHKITKRGQNVTFRCDPISEHNRLYWYRQTLGQGPEFLTYFQNEAQLEKSRLLSDRFSAERPKGSFSTLEIQRTEQGDSAMYLCASSFTEGSNQPQHFGDGTRLSIL.

The rearrangement uses TRBV28 and TRBJ2-7; a weak D match, TRBD1 (6 bases). The CDR3 covers 13 residues. Germline V gene data show CDR1 as MDHEN and CDR2 as SYDVKM. The germline V and J ends were trimmed by 2 bases and 7 bases, with 12 bases remaining between them. CDR3 loop: CASSLQGLAEQYF. CDR3 bases: TGTGCCAGCAGTTTACAGGGGTTGGCGGAGCAGTACTTC.

This CDR3 is CASSPNRVSTEAFF. CDR3 sequence (DNA): TGTGCCAGCAGCCCGAACAGGGTGTCCACTGAAGCTTTCTTT. This chain links TRBV7-9 with TRBJ1-1, with D perhaps matching TRBD1 (6 bases). CDR3 length: 14 amino acids. V dropped 5 bases and J dropped 4 bases, with 14 bases sitting between them. Germline loops: CDR1 SEHNR, CDR2 FQNEAQ (reference sequence).

This clone showed up just once. This sequence joins TRBV28 and TRBJ1-1; 9 nucleotides agree with TRBD1. The V gene end was trimmed by 6 bases and the J gene end by 5 bases; junction bases not matched to a gene: 7. This CDR3 is 14 amino acids long. Germline CDR1 MDHEN, CDR2 SYDVKM. The CDR3 bases are TGTGCCAGCAGGGGACAGGGAAGGGGTACTGAAGCTTTCTTT. This sequence encodes CASRGQGRGTEAFF.

The CDR3 loop reads CASSSPGQGGGQYF. For the CDR3, the DNA is TGTGCCAGCAGTTCCCCCGGACAGGGGGGAGGGCAGTACTTC. The chain links TRBV28 to TRBJ2-7; 10 bases line up with TRBD1. The germline CDR1 and CDR2 sequences are MDHEN and SYDVKM. Trimming removed 4 bases from V and 9 bases from J; junction bases left unmatched: 9. This CDR3 contains 14 residues.

This clone was seen a handful of times. The V call is TRBV24-1, the J call TRBJ2-1, with 10 bases that match TRBD1. The CDR3 spans 18 residues. V was clipped by 5 bases and J by 2 bases; unmatched bases: 11. CDR1 is KGHDR and CDR2 is SFDVKD in the germline V gene. CDR3 in DNA: TGTGCCACCAGTGCGACCGGCCGGGACAGGGGACCCTACAATGAGCAGTTCTTC. Translated: CATSATGRDRGPYNEQFF.

The chain's CDR3 is CASSYTGGTEAFF. Here the CDR3 DNA reads TGTGCCAGCAGTTACACGGGGGGCACTGAAGCTTTCTTT. The chain links TRBV6-6 to TRBJ1-1, with a possible D match to TRBD1 (5 bases). Germline loops: CDR1 MNHNY, CDR2 SVGAGI (reference sequence). The CDR3 runs to 13 residues. V was clipped by 2 bases and J by 4 bases, with 8 bases between them.

The genes are TRBV5-6 and TRBJ1-2; D call uncertain. The V gene lost 3 bases and the J gene lost 8 bases, with 29 bases spanning the gap. This CDR3 region has 18 residues. Germline V lookup: CDR1 SGHDT, CDR2 YYEEEE. The DNA of the CDR3 is TGTGCCAGCAGCTGGAGGTCGGGCGTAGGGTCCCGTTTAGGAGGCTACACCTTC. Its translation is CASSWRSGVGSRLGGYTF.

Written as DNA, the CDR3 is TGCAGTGCTAGTCACCCGCTCGGTCGCAATGAGCAGTTCTTC. Translating it yields CSASHPLGRNEQFF. This chain joins TRBV20-1 and TRBJ2-1; D call uncertain. Germline lookup yields CDR1 DFQATT and CDR2 SNEGSKA (reference sequence). V was clipped by 3 bases and J by 6 bases, with 15 bases between them. The CDR3 is made up of 14 amino acids.

The chain is built from TRBV3-1 (or the pseudogene TRBV3-2) and TRBJ1-2, with D possibly being TRBD1 (5 bases). The CDR3 extends over 14 amino acids. V dropped 3 bases and J dropped 0 bases, with 8 bases sitting between them. Germline lookup yields CDR1 LGHDT and CDR2 YNNKEL (reference sequence). The CDR3 is CASSQEQANYGYTF. The CDR3 DNA reads TGTGCCAGCAGCCAGGAACAGGCTAACTATGGCTACACCTTC.

This clone was recorded at least ten times. The V gene is TRBV6-5, the J gene TRBJ2-2; D unresolved. V gave up 8 bases and J gave up 6 bases, with 16 bases separating them. Germline V CDR1 and CDR2: MNHEY, SVGAGI. This CDR3 has 14 amino acids. The CDR3 reads CASLTVGSPGELFF. CDR3 sequence (DNA): TGTGCCAGCCTAACGGTCGGGTCCCCCGGGGAGCTGTTTTTT.

The genes are TRBV27 and TRBJ1-5; TRBD1 aligns across 8 bases. From germline, CDR1 is MNHEY and CDR2 SMNVEV (reference sequence). After removal of 3 bases from V and 6 bases from J, the junction contained 4 bases not matched to a gene. This CDR3 contains 14 residues. CDR3 in DNA: TGTGCCAGCAGTTTTTACAGGGGGGGTCAGCCCCAGCATTTT. Translating it yields CASSFYRGGQPQHF.

The chain employs TRBV7-2 and TRBJ1-6; unclear D gene. With 8 bases removed from V and 2 bases from J, the gap between germline ends came to 16 bases. The CDR3 sequence is 16 residues long. Per the germline V gene, CDR1 is SGHTA and CDR2 is FQGNSA. The chain's CDR3 is CASQRFPKAYNSPLHF. For the CDR3, the DNA is TGTGCCAGCCAGAGGTTCCCCAAGGCCTATAATTCACCCCTCCACTTT.

The V and J genes are TRBV10-3 and TRBJ2-5; D unresolved. The germline V gene has CDR1 ENHRY and CDR2 SYGVKD. The CDR3 has 12 amino acids. Trimming cost V 1 base and J 4 bases, with 4 bases left between them. CDR3 DNA sequence: TGTGCCATCAGTGAGTTGGCAGAGACCCAGTACTTC. Amino acid sequence: CAISELAETQYF.

The CDR3 region is CASMMAGRPAPEAFF. DNA of the CDR3: TGTGCCAGTATGATGGCAGGCCGGCCGGCTCCTGAAGCTTTCTTT. V gene TRBV19 combines with J gene TRBJ1-1; D ambiguous. V lost 7 bases, J lost 6 bases, and 21 bases lay in between. This CDR3 has 15 residues. The germline CDR1 and CDR2 sequences are LNHDA and SQIVND (reference sequence).

The genes are TRBV6-5 and TRBJ2-1; weak D call: TRBD2 (5 bases). V lost 5 bases and J lost 6, with 8 bases in between. The length of the CDR3 is 12 residues. Germline CDR1 is MNHEY and CDR2 is SVGAGI. The CDR3 region has the DNA TGTGCCAGCAGTCTAGCTCGCAATGAGCAGTTCTTC. Protein sequence: CASSLARNEQFF.

This chain connects TRBV19 to TRBJ2-7, with 11 positions matching TRBD2. Germline CDR1 reads LNHDA; CDR2 reads SQIVND (reference sequence). With 4 bases clipped from V and 4 bases from J, the junction kept 6 bases outside the gene matches. The CDR3 is 15 amino acids. The CDR3 protein is CASSRSLAGVYEQYF. CDR3 nucleotides: TGTGCCAGTAGTAGATCACTAGCGGGAGTTTACGAGCAGTACTTC.

The chain uses TRBV12-3 or TRBV12-4 and TRBJ1-1, with TRBD1 identical over 10 bases. This CDR3 has 13 amino acids. The V segment lost 6 bases and the J segment 5 bases; nucleotides outside the gene matches: 3. CDR3 amino acids: CASSKDRGTEAFF. DNA of the CDR3: TGTGCCAGCAGCAAGGACAGGGGGACTGAAGCTTTCTTT.

The V call is TRBV14, the J call TRBJ2-1; D not certain. The ends were cut back, 0 bases at V and 4 bases at J, with 7 bases in the middle. This CDR3 spans 14 amino acids. CDR1 is SGHDN and CDR2 is FVKESK in the germline V gene. The CDR3 loop is CASSQELRYNEQFF. DNA for the CDR3: TGTGCCAGCAGCCAAGAGTTGCGGTACAATGAGCAGTTCTTC.

The V gene is TRBV16, the J gene TRBJ1-2, with a possible D match to TRBD1 (5 bases). The germline V and J ends were trimmed by 2 bases and 4 bases, with 14 bases remaining between them. Germline V lookup: CDR1 KGHSY, CDR2 FQNENV. The CDR3 is 15 residues long. CDR3 amino acids: CASSQEVRGSYGYTF. The CDR3 region has the DNA TGTGCCAGCAGCCAAGAGGTGCGGGGGAGCTATGGCTACACCTTC. Full variable domain (missing parts from reference TRBV16 and TRBJ1-2): GEEVAQTPKHLVRGEGQKAKLYCAPIKGHSYVFWYQQVLKNEFKFLISFQNENVFDETGMPKERFSAKCLPNSPCSLEIQATKLEDSAVYFCASSQEVRGSYGYTFGSGTRLTVV.